This T cell receptor (beta chain) was recorded in a study of blood T cell repertoires in COVID-19. Study background: Spain, Italy and the United States supplied samples that represented acute and convalescent COVID-19. Sample material is recorded as cDNA or gDNA derived from T cells, B-cell-depleted T cells, or PBMCs.

Data came from immunoSEQ multiplex PCR; TCRdb stores just in-frame clones and leaves some out. The table has 350,000 to 400,000 clones, more than 75% seen once. Recruitment covered about two dozen US areas and drew participants whose ages spanned roughly 18 to 90 years. Cohorts were assigned according to the clinical history that participants reported. V was clipped by 0 bases and J by 0 bases, with 12 bases between them. CDR3 length equals 17 residues. Germline V lookup: CDR1 SGHKS, CDR2 YYEKEE (reference sequence). The sequenced sample was PBMCs or T cells enriched from blood (not recorded which). The chain uses TRBV5-5 and TRBJ1-4; D call uncertain. The sequence came from a young woman who had recovered from COVID-19. The DNA for the CDR3 is TGTGCCAGCAGCTTGGTTTCTTTTCCCTCAACTAATGAAAAACTGTTTTTT. This codes for CASSLVSFPSTNEKLFF. The variable domain in full, completed from reference TRBV5-5 and TRBJ1-4, reads DAGVTQSPTHLIKTRGQQVTLRCSPISGHKSVSWYQQVLGQGPQFIFQYYEKEERGRGNFPDRFSARQFPNYSSELNVNALLLGDSALYLCASSLVSFPSTNEKLFFGSGTQLSVL.